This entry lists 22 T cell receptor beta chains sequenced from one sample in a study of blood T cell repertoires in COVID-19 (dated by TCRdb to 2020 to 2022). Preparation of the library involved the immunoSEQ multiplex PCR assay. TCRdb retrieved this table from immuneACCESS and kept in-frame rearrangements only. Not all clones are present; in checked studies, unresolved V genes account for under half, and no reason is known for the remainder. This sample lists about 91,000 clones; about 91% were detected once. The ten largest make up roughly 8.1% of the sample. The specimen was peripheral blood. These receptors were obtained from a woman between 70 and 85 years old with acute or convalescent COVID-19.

The DNA for the CDR3 is TGTGCCAGTAGTCCCCTCCCCTGGACAACGGAGCAGTACTTC. Amino acids: CASSPLPWTTEQYF. The chain couples TRBV19 to TRBJ2-7; a weak D match, TRBD1 (5 bases). The V and J ends lost 5 bases and 7 bases respectively, with 18 bases between them. The CDR3 consists of 14 residues. Per germline, CDR1 LNHDA and CDR2 SQIVND (reference sequence). The complete variable domain, with remaining parts taken from reference TRBV19 and TRBJ2-7, reads DGGITQSPKYLFRKEGQNVTLSCEQNLNHDAMYWYRQDPGQGLRLIYYSQIVNDFQKGDIAEGYSVSREKKESFPLTVTSAQKNPTAFYLCASSPLPWTTEQYFGPGTRLTVT.

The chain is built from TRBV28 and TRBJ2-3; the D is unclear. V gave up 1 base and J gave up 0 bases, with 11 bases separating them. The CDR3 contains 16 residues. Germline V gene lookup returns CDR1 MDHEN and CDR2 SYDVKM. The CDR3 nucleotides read TGTGCCAGCAGTTTATTGGCCTCTTCTAGCACAGATACGCAGTATTTT. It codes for CASSLLASSSTDTQYF.

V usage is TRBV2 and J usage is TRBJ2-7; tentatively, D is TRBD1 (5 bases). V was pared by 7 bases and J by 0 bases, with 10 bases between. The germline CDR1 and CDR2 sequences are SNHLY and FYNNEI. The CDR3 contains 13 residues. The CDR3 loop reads CASTQGSSYEQYF. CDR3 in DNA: TGTGCCAGCACGCAGGGCAGCTCCTACGAGCAGTACTTC.

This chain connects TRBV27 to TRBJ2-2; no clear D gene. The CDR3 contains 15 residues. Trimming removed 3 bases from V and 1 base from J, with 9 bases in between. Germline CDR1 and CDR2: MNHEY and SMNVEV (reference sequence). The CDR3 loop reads CASSLERGNTGELFF. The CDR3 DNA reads TGTGCCAGCAGTTTGGAGCGAGGGAACACCGGGGAGCTGTTTTTT.

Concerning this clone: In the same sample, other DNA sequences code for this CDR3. The DNA of the CDR3 is TGCGCCAGCAGCTTGTCAGGGGGCTACGAGCAGTACTTC. This codes for CASSLSGGYEQYF. The chain has TRBV5-1 and TRBJ2-7, with TRBD1 matching 7 bases. The CDR3 sequence is 13 residues long. With 1 base clipped from V and 3 bases from J, the junction kept 1 base outside the gene matches. CDR1 is SGHRS and CDR2 is YFSETQ in the germline V gene.

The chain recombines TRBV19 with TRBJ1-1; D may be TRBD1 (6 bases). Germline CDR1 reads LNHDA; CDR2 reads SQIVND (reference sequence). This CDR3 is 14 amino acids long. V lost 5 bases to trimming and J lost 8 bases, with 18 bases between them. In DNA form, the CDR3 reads TGTGCCAGTAGTCCCTCAGGTGCGGGGGCGGAAGCTTTCTTT. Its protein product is CASSPSGAGAEAFF.

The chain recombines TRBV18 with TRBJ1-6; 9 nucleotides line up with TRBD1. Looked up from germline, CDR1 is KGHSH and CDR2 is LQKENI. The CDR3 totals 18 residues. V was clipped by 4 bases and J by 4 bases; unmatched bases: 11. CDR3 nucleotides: TGTGCCAGCTCACGCGACCCCGACAGGGGGTATTATAATTCACCCCTCCACTTT. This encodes CASSRDPDRGYYNSPLHF.

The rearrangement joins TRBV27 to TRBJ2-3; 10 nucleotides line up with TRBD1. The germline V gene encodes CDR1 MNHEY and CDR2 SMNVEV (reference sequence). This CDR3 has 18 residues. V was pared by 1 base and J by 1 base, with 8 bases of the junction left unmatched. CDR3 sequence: CASSLWGGQGIGTDTQYF. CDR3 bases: TGTGCCAGCAGTTTATGGGGGGGACAGGGGATTGGCACAGATACGCAGTATTTT.

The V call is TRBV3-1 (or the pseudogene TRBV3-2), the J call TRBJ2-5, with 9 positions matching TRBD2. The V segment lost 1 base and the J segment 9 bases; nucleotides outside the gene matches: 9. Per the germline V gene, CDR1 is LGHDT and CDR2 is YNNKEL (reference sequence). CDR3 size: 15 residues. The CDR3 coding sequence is TGTGCCAGCAGCCAAGGGTCTAGCGGGATTCGGGCCCAGTACTTC. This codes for CASSQGSSGIRAQYF.

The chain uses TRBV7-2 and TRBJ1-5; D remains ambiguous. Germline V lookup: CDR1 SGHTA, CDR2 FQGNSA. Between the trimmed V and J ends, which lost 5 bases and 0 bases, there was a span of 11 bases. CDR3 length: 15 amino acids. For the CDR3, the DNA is TGTGCCAGCAGCCTAAATTATTATAGCAATCAGCCCCAGCATTTT. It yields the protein CASSLNYYSNQPQHF. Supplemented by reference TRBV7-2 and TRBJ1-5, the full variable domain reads GAGVSQSPSNKVTEKGKDVELRCDPISGHTALYWYRQSLGQGLEFLIYFQGNSAPDKSGLPSDRFSAERTGGSVSTLTIQRTQQEDSAVYLCASSLNYYSNQPQHFGDGTRLSIL.

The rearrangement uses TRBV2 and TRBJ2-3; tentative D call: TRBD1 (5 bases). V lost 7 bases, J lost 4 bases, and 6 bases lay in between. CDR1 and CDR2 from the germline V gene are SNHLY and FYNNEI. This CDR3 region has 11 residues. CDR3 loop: CASKGSDTQYF. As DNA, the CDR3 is TGTGCCAGCAAGGGGTCAGATACGCAGTATTTT. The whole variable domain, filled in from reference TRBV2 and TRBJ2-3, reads EPEVTQTPSHQVTQMGQEVILRCVPISNHLYFYWYRQILGQKVEFLVSFYNNEISEKSEIFDDQFSVERPDGSNFTLKIRSTKLEDSAMYFCASKGSDTQYFGPGTRLTVL.

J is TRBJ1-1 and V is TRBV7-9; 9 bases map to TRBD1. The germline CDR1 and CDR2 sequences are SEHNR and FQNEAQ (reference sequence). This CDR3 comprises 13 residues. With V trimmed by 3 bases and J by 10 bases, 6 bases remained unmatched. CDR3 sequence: CASSFGDRVAAFF. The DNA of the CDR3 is TGTGCCAGCAGCTTTGGGGACAGGGTCGCAGCTTTCTTT.

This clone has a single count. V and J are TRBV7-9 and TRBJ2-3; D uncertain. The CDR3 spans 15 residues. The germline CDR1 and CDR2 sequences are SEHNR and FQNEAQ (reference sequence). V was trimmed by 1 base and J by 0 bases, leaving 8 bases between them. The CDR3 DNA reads TGTGCCAGCAGCTTAGTAGTGACTAGCACAGATACGCAGTATTTT. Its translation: CASSLVVTSTDTQYF. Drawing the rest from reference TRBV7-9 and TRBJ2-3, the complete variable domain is DTGVSQNPRHKITKRGQNVTFRCDPISEHNRLYWYRQTLGQGPEFLTYFQNEAQLEKSRLLSDRFSAERPKGSFSTLEIQRTEQGDSAMYLCASSLVVTSTDTQYFGPGTRLTVL.

In DNA form, the CDR3 reads TGTGCCAGCAGCCGGACCGGGACAGGGGGGACTAGCGGGAGATCCTACGAGCAGTACTTC. The encoded protein is CASSRTGTGGTSGRSYEQYF. The chain couples TRBV7-6 to TRBJ2-7, with TRBD2 matching 14 bases. From germline, CDR1 is SGHVS and CDR2 FNYEAQ. V was pared by 5 bases and J by 1 base, with 16 bases of the junction left unmatched. The CDR3 spans 20 residues.

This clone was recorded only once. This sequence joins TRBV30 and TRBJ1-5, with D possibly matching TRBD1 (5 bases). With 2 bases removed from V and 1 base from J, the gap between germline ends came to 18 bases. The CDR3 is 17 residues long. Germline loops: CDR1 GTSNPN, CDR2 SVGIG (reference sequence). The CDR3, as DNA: TGTGCCTGGAGTCTGGGATATTCGGGGGAGAGCAATCAGCCCCAGCATTTT. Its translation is CAWSLGYSGESNQPQHF.

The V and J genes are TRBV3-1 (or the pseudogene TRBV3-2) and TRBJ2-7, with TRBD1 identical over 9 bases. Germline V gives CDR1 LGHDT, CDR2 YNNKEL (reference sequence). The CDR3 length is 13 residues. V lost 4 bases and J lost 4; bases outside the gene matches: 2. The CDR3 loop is CASSPTGGYEQYF. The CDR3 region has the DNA TGTGCCAGCAGCCCGACAGGGGGTTACGAGCAGTACTTC.

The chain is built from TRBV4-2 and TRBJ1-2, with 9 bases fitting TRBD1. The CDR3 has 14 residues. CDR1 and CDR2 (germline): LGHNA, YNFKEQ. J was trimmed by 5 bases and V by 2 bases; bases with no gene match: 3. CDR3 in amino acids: CASSQIGQGYGYTF. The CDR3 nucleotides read TGTGCCAGCAGCCAAATAGGACAGGGGTATGGCTACACCTTC.

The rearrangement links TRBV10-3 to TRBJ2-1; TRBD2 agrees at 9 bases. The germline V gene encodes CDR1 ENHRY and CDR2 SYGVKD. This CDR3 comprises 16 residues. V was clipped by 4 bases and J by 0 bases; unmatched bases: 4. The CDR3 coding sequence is TGTGCCATCAGTGCAAATAGCGGGAGCTCCTACAATGAGCAGTTCTTC. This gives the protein CAISANSGSSYNEQFF.

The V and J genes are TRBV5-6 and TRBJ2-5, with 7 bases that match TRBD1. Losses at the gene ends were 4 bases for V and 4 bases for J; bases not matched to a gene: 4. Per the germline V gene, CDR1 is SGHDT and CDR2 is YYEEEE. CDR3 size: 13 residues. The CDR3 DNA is TGTGCCAGCAGCGTCGACAGGGTAGAGACCCAGTACTTC. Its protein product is CASSVDRVETQYF.

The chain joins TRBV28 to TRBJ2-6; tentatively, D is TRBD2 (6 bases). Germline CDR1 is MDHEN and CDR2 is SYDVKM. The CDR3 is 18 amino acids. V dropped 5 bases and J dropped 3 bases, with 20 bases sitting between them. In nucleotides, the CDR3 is TGTGCCAGCAGTCCCACCGGAGGGAAGGGGAATGGGGCCAACGTCCTGACTTTC. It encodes CASSPTGGKGNGANVLTF.

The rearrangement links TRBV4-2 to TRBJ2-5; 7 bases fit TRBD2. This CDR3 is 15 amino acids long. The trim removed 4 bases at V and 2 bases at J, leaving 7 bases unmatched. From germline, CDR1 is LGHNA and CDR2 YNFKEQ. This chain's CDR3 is CASSPLTSEQETQYF. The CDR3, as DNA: TGTGCCAGCAGCCCGCTAACTAGCGAACAAGAGACCCAGTACTTC.

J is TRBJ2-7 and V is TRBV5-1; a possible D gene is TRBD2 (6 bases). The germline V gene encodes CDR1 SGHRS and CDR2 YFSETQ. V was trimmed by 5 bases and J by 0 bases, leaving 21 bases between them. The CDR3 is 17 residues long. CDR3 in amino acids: CASSSGPTSRGSYEQYF. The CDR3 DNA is TGCGCCAGCAGTTCGGGACCCACTAGCCGAGGCTCCTACGAGCAGTACTTC.